The 8 T cell receptor beta chains listed next were all sequenced from one sample in a study of T cells in Graves' hyperthyroidism and ophthalmopathy. From RNA transcripts, TCR beta CDR3 regions were amplified. RT-PCR in the first round (using the HTBI primer set) targeted the TCR CDR3. Each CDR3 protein gets one entry after TCRdb re-called the multiplex PCR reads with MiXCR. The sample carries roughly 380,000 distinct CDR3 sequences, roughly 13% recorded once. The specimen sequenced was blood. The receptors come from a woman aged 18-35 years with Graves' hyperthyroidism.

The V call is TRBV29-1, the J call TRBJ2-2; TRBD1 aligns across 7 bases. The junction had 5 bases not matched to a gene; V was cut back by 4 bases and J by 6 bases. The CDR3 sequence is 13 residues long. Germline V gives CDR1 SQVTM, CDR2 ANQGSEA. The CDR3 DNA is TGCAGCGTTGGTGGGACAGCGTCCGGGGAGCTGTTTTTT. Translation: CSVGGTASGELFF.

The CDR3 region is CASSYERVRQPQHF. Here the CDR3 DNA reads TGTGCCAGCAGTTATGAAAGGGTGAGACAGCCCCAGCATTTT. J is TRBJ1-5 and V is TRBV6-2 or TRBV6-3; D remains unclear. Trimming left V 3 bases short and J 7 bases short, with 13 bases between. Germline values: CDR1 MNHEY, CDR2 SVGEGT. The CDR3 runs 14 residues.

This clonotype has ten or more counts. The genes are TRBV20-1 and TRBJ2-3; 9 nucleotides align to TRBD1. There are 15 residues in the CDR3. Per germline, CDR1 DFQATT and CDR2 SNEGSKA (reference sequence). J gave up 4 bases and V 5 bases, and 10 bases lay outside the gene matches. CDR3 protein: CSAPSTGGKSDTQYF. The CDR3 DNA reads as TGCAGTGCTCCTTCAACAGGGGGCAAGTCAGATACGCAGTATTTT.

As concerns this clonotype: One junction end disagrees with the germline gene, perhaps due to a read error. This chain uses TRBV10-3 with TRBJ1-3; D is undetermined. The CDR3 sequence is 12 residues long. Germline CDR1 ENHRY, CDR2 SYGVKD. Here the CDR3 DNA reads TGTGCCGCCGTTGGCTCTGGAAACGCCATATATTTT. It is translated as CAAVGSGNAIYF.

This clonotype was seen more than once but under ten times. One base away lies a much larger clone, so this may be a sequencing read error. The rearrangement joins TRBV7-3 to TRBJ2-3; D is unclear. CDR1 is SGHTA, CDR2 FQGTGA, per germline. The CDR3 runs to 14 residues. The chain's CDR3 is CASSPSGRPDTQCF. The CDR3 bases are TGTGCCAGCAGCCCCAGTGGTAGACCAGATACGCAGTGTTTT.

Worth noting for this clonotype: Relative to the germline gene, one junction end is altered; a read error may explain this. This chain joins TRBV3-1 and TRBJ1-1; D is ambiguous. The CDR3 length is 14 residues. CDR1 LGHDT and CDR2 YNNKEL come from the germline V gene (reference sequence). CDR3 in amino acids: CASSPGPANTEALF. CDR3 bases: TGTGCCAGCAGCCCCGGGCCAGCCAACACTGAAGCTCTCTTT.

In this sample, this clonotype turned up a few times. The V gene is TRBV10-3, the J gene TRBJ2-1; 15 bases fit TRBD2. V gave up 3 bases and J gave up 9 bases; unmatched junction bases: 6. The CDR3 is 16 residues long. Germline V CDR1 and CDR2: ENHRY, SYGVKD. CDR3 sequence: CAISDPGTSGRSEQFF. The CDR3, as DNA: TGTGCCATCAGTGACCCAGGGACTAGCGGGAGGAGTGAGCAGTTCTTC.

This clonotype came up many times. CDR3 in amino acids: CASSPRSAGGISMGSYNEQFF. In DNA form, the CDR3 reads TGTGCCAGCAGTCCCCGGTCCGCGGGAGGTATATCCATGGGGTCCTACAATGAGCAGTTCTTC. This sequence joins TRBV27 and TRBJ2-1; 8 bases map to TRBD2. The CDR3 is 21 amino acids. V lost 5 bases, J lost 1 base, and 22 bases stayed unmatched. Germline-derived CDR1 and CDR2 are MNHEY and SMNVEV (reference sequence).